A single sample gave rise to the 32 T cell receptor beta chains below, sequenced in a study of blood T cells in healthy people across ages. Through a sample-barcoded 5' primer and a J-beta primer mix, a second PCR was run for about 7 to 12 cycles. TCRdb used MiXCR to reprocess the 5' RACE reads, holding one entry per CDR3 protein. The sample comprises some 790,000 distinct CDR3 sequences, under 30% of which are singletons, and around 16% rests with the top ten. The sequenced sample consisted of blood. The receptors were sampled from a woman of 80 years or more in good health.

As to this clonotype: A read error may explain this, as a much larger clone is one base away. This chain joins TRBV6-1 and TRBJ1-1, with TRBD1 as a possible D gene (6 bases). This CDR3 is 13 amino acids long. From germline, CDR1 is MNHNS and CDR2 SASEGT. Deletions cut 5 bases from V and 10 bases from J, with 17 bases between. As DNA, the CDR3 is TGTGCCAGCAGTCCTTATGGACAGTCTGGAGCTTTCTTT. It yields the protein CASSPYGQSGAFF.

A remark on this clonotype: A much bigger clone sits one base away, suggesting this may be a read error. The chain has TRBV27 and TRBJ2-3, with 7 bases identical to TRBD1. V gave up 7 bases and J gave up 3 bases; unmatched junction bases: 10. CDR3 length: 15 residues. Germline V lookup: CDR1 MNHEY, CDR2 SMNVEV (reference sequence). The CDR3 protein is CASTMTGKGTDTQYF. The CDR3, as DNA: TGTGCCAGCACTATGACAGGGAAGGGGACAGATACGCAGTATTTT.

This rearrangement joins TRBV6-6 to TRBJ2-4; D not certain. This CDR3 is built from 13 residues. Germline V gene lookup returns CDR1 MNHNY and CDR2 SVGAGI (reference sequence). V was clipped by 5 bases and J by 15 bases, with 20 bases between them. The CDR3 coding sequence is TGTGCCAGCAGTAATGGGGAAAGGACCCAAAGGTACTTC. Its translation is CASSNGERTQRYF.

This clonotype showed up just a few times. Possible read error: a much larger clone is one base away. This chain joins TRBV5-1 and TRBJ2-1; D ambiguous. CDR1 and CDR2 (germline): SGHRS, YFSETQ. V gave up 3 bases and J gave up 10 bases, with 20 bases separating them. CDR3 length: 15 amino acids. The chain's CDR3 is CASSSGHTASYEQFF. The CDR3 coding sequence is TGCGCCAGCAGCTCGGGCCATACAGCATCCTACGAGCAGTTCTTC. Filled out from reference TRBV5-1 and TRBJ2-1, the complete variable domain reads KAGVTQTPRYLIKTRGQQVTLSCSPISGHRSVSWYQQTPGQGLQFLFEYFSETQRNKGNFPGRFSGRQFSNSRSEMNVSTLELGDSALYLCASSSGHTASYEQFFGPGTRLTVL.

With respect to this clonotype: A single base separates this from a much larger clone, so it may be a read error. This CDR3 fails to terminate in the conserved phenylalanine or tryptophan, so it likely reflects a read error. The chain uses TRBV18 and TRBJ2-4; 7 nucleotides agree with TRBD1. With the DNA end fitting TRBJ2-5 better, the J assignment may be wrong. Germline V gene data show CDR1 as KGHSH and CDR2 as LQKENI. The CDR3 loop spans 15 amino acids. Written as DNA, the CDR3 is TGTGCCAGCTCACCCCTCCGACAGGGACGAGAGACCCAGTACTTA. Protein: CASSPLRQGRETQYL.

There are many counts of this clonotype. The chain carries TRBV2 and TRBJ2-1; 7 bases are a match to TRBD2. Germline V lookup: CDR1 SNHLY, CDR2 FYNNEI. The CDR3 spans 15 residues. With V trimmed by 8 bases and J by 1 base, 8 bases remained unmatched. The CDR3 DNA is TGTGCCAGCTCGGGCGGGGGTAGTTCCTACAATGAGCAGTTCTTC. It yields the protein CASSGGGSSYNEQFF.

A remark on this clonotype: The junction departs from germline at one end; a sequencing error may be responsible. The chain recombines TRBV14 with TRBJ1-2; D is undetermined. CDR1 and CDR2 (germline): SGHDN, FVKESK. The CDR3 length is 18 residues. The CDR3 DNA sequence: TGTGCCAACAGCCAAGGAAGGAACTTACACCGACTATACAATGGCTACACCTTC. Encoded protein: CANSQGRNLHRLYNGYTF.

In its sample, this clonotype was seen once. The chain joins TRBV28 to TRBJ1-5; D remains unclear. The V gene's germline CDR1 is MDHEN and CDR2 SYDVKM. This CDR3 spans 16 amino acids. Trimming removed 5 bases at V and 6 bases at J, with 20 bases between. CDR3 sequence reads: CASSPGVLGSAQPQHF. The CDR3 DNA is TGTGCCAGCAGTCCGGGAGTCCTCGGGTCCGCTCAGCCCCAGCATTTT. Drawing the rest from reference TRBV28 and TRBJ1-5, the complete variable domain is DVKVTQSSRYLVKRTGEKVFLECVQDMDHENMFWYRQDPGLGLRLIYFSYDVKMKEKGDIPEGYSVSREKKERFSLILESASTNQTSMYLCASSPGVLGSAQPQHFGDGTRLSIL.

CDR3 residues: CASSQTGKRSYEQYF. The CDR3 bases are TGTGCCAGCAGCCAGACAGGGAAAAGGTCCTACGAGCAGTACTTC. The chain links TRBV11-2 to TRBJ2-7; 7 bases align to TRBD1. Germline CDR1 SGHAT, CDR2 FQNNGV. J was trimmed by 1 base and V by 5 bases; bases with no gene match: 8. The CDR3 extends over 15 amino acids.

This clonotype was counted many times. The chain has TRBV7-2 and TRBJ2-7; no reliable D call. The germline gives CDR1 SGHTA, CDR2 FQGNSA. The germline V and J ends were trimmed by 1 base and 1 base, with 8 bases remaining between them. The CDR3 totals 14 residues. The CDR3 is CASSLGGLSYEQYF. For the CDR3, the DNA is TGTGCCAGCAGCTTAGGTGGGTTATCCTACGAGCAGTACTTC. The complete variable domain, with remaining parts taken from reference TRBV7-2 and TRBJ2-7, reads GAGVSQSPSNKVTEKGKDVELRCDPISGHTALYWYRQSLGQGLEFLIYFQGNSAPDKSGLPSDRFSAERTGGSVSTLTIQRTQQEDSAVYLCASSLGGLSYEQYFGPGTRLTVT.

About this clonotype: Given a much more abundant clone one base away, this may be a read error. The chain carries TRBV4-3 and TRBJ2-5; 8 positions agree with TRBD1. This CDR3 has 12 residues. Per germline, CDR1 LGHNA and CDR2 YSLEER. V was clipped by 1 base and J by 12 bases; unmatched bases: 4. CDR3 coding DNA: TGCGCCAGCAGCCAAGGTGCGGGACAGGAGTACTTC. Amino acid sequence: CASSQGAGQEYF.

This clonotype has at least ten counts. The V and J genes are TRBV25-1 and TRBJ1-2, with D perhaps matching TRBD1 (6 bases). Germline V CDR1 and CDR2: MGHDK, SYGVNS. This CDR3 spans 16 amino acids. Trimming took 1 base from V and 9 from J, leaving 21 bases between them. CDR3 sequence reads: CASSESGGGLGARYTF. The CDR3 bases are TGTGCCAGCAGTGAATCTGGGGGCGGGCTTGGGGCGCGCTACACCTTC.

This clonotype has a count of ten or more. The V call is TRBV5-6, the J call TRBJ2-1; D gene ambiguous. Trimming removed 4 bases from V and 3 bases from J, with 23 bases in between. CDR3 length: 18 amino acids. The germline V gene has CDR1 SGHDT and CDR2 YYEEEE. CDR3: CASSPPPRTDANYNEQFF. The CDR3 DNA sequence: TGTGCCAGCAGCCCCCCCCCCCGGACGGATGCGAACTACAATGAGCAGTTCTTC.

This clonotype has a count of ten or more. The chain is built from TRBV12-3 or TRBV12-4 and TRBJ2-1; the match to TRBD2 covers 8 bases. V was pared by 7 bases and J by 5 bases, with 7 bases of the junction left unmatched. The CDR3 sequence is 14 residues long. The chain's CDR3 is CASIQAGVHNEQFF. For the CDR3, the DNA is TGTGCCAGCATCCAAGCGGGGGTCCACAATGAGCAGTTCTTC.

Ten or more counts support this clonotype. V usage is TRBV7-9 and J usage is TRBJ2-7; possible D gene TRBD2, 6 bases. The CDR3 is 15 residues long. CDR1 and CDR2 (germline): SEHNR, FQNEAQ (reference sequence). Trimming took 5 bases from V and 0 from J, leaving 14 bases between them. CDR3 DNA sequence: TGTGCCAGCAGCCGGGGGACCGTCTTCTCCTACGAGCAGTACTTC. Its protein is CASSRGTVFSYEQYF.

This clonotype was counted between two and nine times. The genes are TRBV6-5 and TRBJ1-6; 7 nucleotides line up with TRBD1. Per germline, CDR1 MNHEY and CDR2 SVGAGI. Trimming took 6 bases from V and 9 from J; bases not matched to a gene: 14. This CDR3 has 16 residues. The CDR3 DNA reads TGTGCCAGCAGGGCCAGGGGGAACGGGTACAGTTCACCCCTCCACTTT. It specifies CASRARGNGYSSPLHF.

This clonotype was counted at least ten times. The V gene is TRBV7-2, the J gene TRBJ1-5; 7 nucleotides line up with TRBD1. CDR1 and CDR2 from the germline V gene are SGHTA and FQGNSA. The CDR3 loop spans 14 amino acids. V lost 5 bases to trimming and J lost 9 bases; unmatched junction nucleotides: 10. This CDR3 is CASSARDSFSPQHF. The CDR3 DNA reads as TGTGCCAGCAGCGCCCGGGACAGCTTTTCGCCCCAGCATTTT.

This clonotype was counted a few times. In DNA form, the CDR3 reads TGTGCCAGCAGTGTTCGGGACAGGACTTCCACACAGAATGGCTACACCTTC. Translation gives CASSVRDRTSTQNGYTF. The chain is built from TRBV12-3 or TRBV12-4 and TRBJ1-2; 8 bases fit TRBD1. The CDR3 has 17 amino acids. V shed 5 bases, J shed 6 bases, and the junction held 17 bases outside the gene matches.

This clonotype has a count of ten or more. The V gene is TRBV18, the J gene TRBJ2-7; maybe TRBD2 (6 bases). Germline V gene sequence: CDR1 KGHSH, CDR2 LQKENI. The ends were cut back, 4 bases at V and 3 bases at J, with 10 bases in the middle. This CDR3 is built from 13 residues. The CDR3 DNA reads TGTGCCAGCTCACGGGAGGTTGGCTACGAGCAGTACTTC. This codes for CASSREVGYEQYF.

On this clonotype itself: This may come from a read error, since a much larger clone is one base off. The chain carries TRBV12-3 or TRBV12-4 and TRBJ2-3, with 12 bases that match TRBD1. CDR3 size: 16 residues. The CDR3 protein is CASSLGDRGRADAQYF. CDR3 bases: TGTGCCAGCAGTTTGGGGGACAGGGGGCGAGCAGATGCGCAGTATTTT.

This clonotype has ten or more counts. The chain combines TRBV27 with TRBJ2-7, with D perhaps being TRBD1 or TRBD2 (5 bases each). Germline assignment: CDR1 MNHEY and CDR2 SMNVEV (reference sequence). V lost 6 bases to trimming and J lost 0 bases, with 12 bases between them. There are 14 residues in the CDR3. CDR3 in DNA: TGTGCCAGCAGAAAGACGGGGCACTCCTACGAGCAGTACTTC. It specifies CASRKTGHSYEQYF.

At least ten counts were recorded for this clonotype. CDR3 sequence (DNA): TGTGCCAGCAGACGGACAGGGAGGAATGAGCAGTTCTTC. Amino acid sequence: CASRRTGRNEQFF. The chain links TRBV6-5 to TRBJ2-1, with 8 nucleotides matching TRBD1. After removal of 6 bases from V and 7 bases from J, the junction contained 5 bases not matched to a gene. Germline-derived CDR1 and CDR2 are MNHEY and SVGAGI. The CDR3 contains 13 residues.

Comments on this clonotype: A much larger clonotype is one base distant, so this may be a read error. The chain combines TRBV28 with TRBJ1-5; D is unresolved. Germline V gene sequence: CDR1 MDHEN, CDR2 SYDVKM. V was shortened by 11 bases and J by 0 bases, with 11 bases between the two germline ends. The CDR3 contains 13 residues. CDR3 DNA sequence: TGTGCCGGCACCTCCGTTAGCAATCAGCCCCAGCATTTT. This sequence encodes CAGTSVSNQPQHF.

This clonotype appeared once. The rearrangement uses TRBV10-3 and TRBJ2-5; 8 bases fit TRBD2. V gave up 2 bases and J gave up 2 bases; unmatched junction bases: 10. The germline gives CDR1 ENHRY, CDR2 SYGVKD. The CDR3 runs to 17 residues. This CDR3 reads CAISEPGGGGLQETQYF. The CDR3, as DNA: TGTGCCATCAGTGAGCCGGGCGGCGGGGGGTTACAAGAGACCCAGTACTTC.

The sample holds many counts of this clonotype. The chain joins TRBV7-2 to TRBJ2-3; no reliable D call. The CDR3 is 13 amino acids. The V gene's germline CDR1 is SGHTA and CDR2 FQGNSA. Trimming removed 1 base from V and 3 bases from J, with 5 bases in between. The CDR3 sequence is CASSLGPTDTQYF. The CDR3 DNA follows: TGTGCCAGCAGCTTAGGTCCGACAGATACGCAGTATTTT.

Remarks on this clonotype: This may be a read error, as it is one base from a much larger clone. The chain joins TRBV6-6 to TRBJ1-2; 7 bases fit TRBD1. CDR1 MNHNY and CDR2 SVGAGI come from the germline V gene (reference sequence). V lost 5 bases to trimming and J lost 4 bases; unmatched junction nucleotides: 13. The CDR3 runs 16 residues. CDR3 bases: TGTGCCAGCAGTGTACCACAGGGGAAGCGGGGCTATGGCTACACCTTC. Residues: CASSVPQGKRGYGYTF.

This clonotype was observed many times. Germline is not matched at one junction end, which may reflect a read error. The J gene is TRBJ2-5, the V gene TRBV10-1, with 7 nucleotides matching TRBD1. The CDR3 covers 12 residues. CDR1 and CDR2 (germline): WNHNN, SYGVQD (reference sequence). This CDR3 is CASSTGVETQYF. The CDR3 DNA is TGTGCCAGCAGTACAGGGGTGGAGACCCAGTACTTC.

This clonotype was seen at least ten times. The rearrangement uses TRBV18 and TRBJ1-4; D gene ambiguous. The V and J ends lost 3 bases and 7 bases respectively, with 12 bases between them. Per the germline V gene, CDR1 is KGHSH and CDR2 is LQKENI. CDR3 length: 14 amino acids. The CDR3, as DNA: TGTGCCAGCTCACCTGGTACCAGCCGTGAAAAACTGTTTTTT. Protein product: CASSPGTSREKLFF.

This clonotype occurred once. This may be a read error: a much more frequent sequence differs by one nucleotide. The rearrangement uses TRBV7-8 and TRBJ2-7, with 8 bases that match TRBD2. CDR1 is SGHVS and CDR2 is FQNEAQ in the germline V gene. The CDR3 has 15 amino acids. The CDR3: CTSSVSGVFSYEQYF. DNA of the CDR3: TGTACCAGCAGCGTTAGCGGGGTCTTCTCCTACGAGCAGTACTTC.

The chain combines TRBV14 with TRBJ1-2, with 7 bases fitting TRBD1. V lost 5 bases and J lost 2; bases outside the gene matches: 5. This CDR3 has 14 residues. Germline CDR1 SGHDN, CDR2 FVKESK. CDR3 residues: CASSIGGGNYGYTF. The CDR3 DNA sequence: TGTGCCAGCAGCATTGGAGGGGGCAACTATGGCTACACCTTC.

Only a few counts were recorded for this clonotype. This chain joins TRBV12-3 or TRBV12-4 and TRBJ2-3, with TRBD1 identical over 9 bases. J gave up 5 bases and V 6 bases, and 9 bases lay outside the gene matches. CDR3 size: 15 residues. CDR3 bases: TGTGCCAGCAGCCAACAGGGGGCGATGATAGATACGCAGTATTTT. Its protein is CASSQQGAMIDTQYF.

This clonotype was recorded many times. The chain joins TRBV20-1 to TRBJ2-3; D is unresolved. The CDR3 totals 14 residues. Germline CDR1 reads DFQATT; CDR2 reads SNEGSKA (reference sequence). With 2 bases removed from V and 4 bases from J, the gap between germline ends came to 13 bases. CDR3: CSARRGVRADTQYF. In nucleotides, the CDR3 is TGCAGTGCTAGACGTGGGGTTCGGGCAGATACGCAGTATTTT.